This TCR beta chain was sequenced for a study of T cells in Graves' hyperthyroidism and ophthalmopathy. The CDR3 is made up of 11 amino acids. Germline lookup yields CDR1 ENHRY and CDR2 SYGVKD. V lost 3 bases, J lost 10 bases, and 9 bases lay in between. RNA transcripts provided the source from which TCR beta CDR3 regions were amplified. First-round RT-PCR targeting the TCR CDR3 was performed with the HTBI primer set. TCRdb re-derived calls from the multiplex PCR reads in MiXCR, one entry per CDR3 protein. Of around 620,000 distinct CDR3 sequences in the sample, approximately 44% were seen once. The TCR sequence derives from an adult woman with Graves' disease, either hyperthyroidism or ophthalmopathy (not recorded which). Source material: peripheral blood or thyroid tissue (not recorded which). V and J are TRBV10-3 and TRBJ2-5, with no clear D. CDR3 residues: CAISDLLGQYF. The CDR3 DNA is TGTGCCATCAGTGACCTTCTTGGCCAGTACTTC.